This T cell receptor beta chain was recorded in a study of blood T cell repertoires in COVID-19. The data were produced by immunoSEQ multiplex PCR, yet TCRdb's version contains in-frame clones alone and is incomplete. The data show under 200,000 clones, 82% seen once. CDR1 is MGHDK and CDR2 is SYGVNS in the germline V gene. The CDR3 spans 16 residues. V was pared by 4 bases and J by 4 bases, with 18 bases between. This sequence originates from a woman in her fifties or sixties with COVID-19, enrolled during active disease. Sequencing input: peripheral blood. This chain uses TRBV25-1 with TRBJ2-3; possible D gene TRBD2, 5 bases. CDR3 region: CASSAPPPKRADTQYF. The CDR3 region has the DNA TGTGCCAGCAGTGCTCCTCCCCCAAAGAGGGCAGATACGCAGTATTTT. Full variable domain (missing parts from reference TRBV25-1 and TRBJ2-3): EADIYQTPRYLVIGTGKKITLECSQTMGHDKMYWYQQDPGMELHLIHYSYGVNSTEKGDLSSESTVSRIRTEHFPLTLESARPSHTSQYLCASSAPPPKRADTQYFGPGTRLTVL.